The T cell receptor (beta chain) described here comes from a study of blood T cell repertoires in COVID-19. Overall study: T cells, B-cell-depleted T cells, or PBMCs supplied cDNA or gDNA.

The length of the CDR3 is 13 residues. Germline V gene data show CDR1 as MDHEN and CDR2 as SYDVKM. V lost 6 bases and J 6 bases, leaving 9 bases between the germline ends. The table came from immunoSEQ multiplex PCR; TCRdb's copy has only in-frame clones and leaves some out. The sample yields a few hundred thousand clones, under 90% seen once. The V call is TRBV28, the J call TRBJ1-6; TRBD1 might be the D (6 bases). Sequencing was performed on PBMCs or T cells enriched from blood (not recorded which). The clonotype comes from a woman aged 25-40 years who had recovered from COVID-19. CDR3 in DNA: TGTGCCAGCAGCAGGGGTGGTAATTCACCCCTCCACTTT. Translation: CASSRGGNSPLHF.